Listed here are 19 T cell receptor beta chains from one sample, sequenced in a study of CD8+ T cells in alopecia areata. The sequencing template was cDNA reverse transcribed from extracted RNA. The table came from immunoSEQ multiplex PCR; TCRdb's copy has only in-frame clones and leaves some out. The table includes over 50,000 clones, more than 40% detected once. Source: CD8+ T cells sorted from blood, taken at week 0. The receptors shown here come from a human donor with alopecia areata.

This clone has only a few counts. The chain carries TRBV6-5 and TRBJ2-1; TRBD2 matches at 13 bases. Germline V lookup: CDR1 MNHEY, CDR2 SVGAGI. This CDR3 is built from 15 residues. Trimming at V came to 6 bases and at J to 5 bases, leaving 4 bases not matched to a gene. DNA for the CDR3: TGTGCCAGCAGACAGACTAGCGGGAGGCACAATGAGCAGTTCTTC. This sequence encodes CASRQTSGRHNEQFF.

The chain recombines TRBV30 with TRBJ1-1, with D hard to call. V was clipped by 7 bases and J by 4 bases, with 22 bases between them. Germline V gene sequence: CDR1 GTSNPN, CDR2 SVGIG (reference sequence). The CDR3 sequence is 15 residues long. In DNA form, the CDR3 reads TGTGCCTCGGATTGGGGAAGGGTTTCGAGCACTGAAGCTTTCTTT. Translating gives CASDWGRVSSTEAFF.

The chain links TRBV28 to TRBJ1-1; 7 bases align to TRBD1. Germline values: CDR1 MDHEN, CDR2 SYDVKM. The CDR3 extends over 15 amino acids. The ends lost 5 bases at V and 0 bases at J; junction bases unmatched: 6. This CDR3 reads CASSPSTGMNTEAFF. Written as DNA, the CDR3 is TGTGCCAGCAGTCCATCGACAGGGATGAACACTGAAGCTTTCTTT.

The J gene is TRBJ2-3, the V gene TRBV10-3; D is undetermined. The CDR3 covers 11 residues. V lost 3 bases and J lost 3, with 1 base in between. Germline V gene lookup returns CDR1 ENHRY and CDR2 SYGVKD. The CDR3 DNA reads TGTGCCATCAGTGAAACAGATACGCAGTATTTT. Protein: CAISETDTQYF.

This rearrangement joins TRBV6-5 to TRBJ2-1, with TRBD2 identical over 8 bases. Germline V gene lookup returns CDR1 MNHEY and CDR2 SVGAGI. Unmatched junction bases numbered 6, after V lost 5 bases and J lost 6 bases. The CDR3 loop spans 14 amino acids. The CDR3 nucleotides are TGTGCCAGCAGTCCCTTGACTAGCGTCAATGAGCAGTTCTTC. Translated: CASSPLTSVNEQFF.

The genes are TRBV28 and TRBJ2-7; D is unclear. The CDR3 loop spans 12 amino acids. Germline V gene data show CDR1 as MDHEN and CDR2 as SYDVKM. With 5 bases removed from V and 2 bases from J, the gap between germline ends came to 7 bases. Here the CDR3 DNA reads TGTGCCAGCAGTGACCCGGCCTACGAGCAGTACTTC. It encodes CASSDPAYEQYF.

The V and J genes are TRBV29-1 and TRBJ1-2; 7 bases fit TRBD1. V gave up 6 bases and J gave up 4 bases; unmatched junction bases: 11. Germline CDR1 reads SQVTM; CDR2 reads ANQGSEA. The CDR3 consists of 14 residues. The chain's CDR3 is CSVKWGQYIYGYTF. CDR3 nucleotide sequence: TGCAGCGTCAAGTGGGGACAGTACATCTATGGCTACACCTTC.

In its sample, this clone was seen a few times. V gene TRBV14 combines with J gene TRBJ2-2, with no clear D. Looked up from germline, CDR1 is SGHDN and CDR2 is FVKESK. The germline V and J ends were trimmed by 5 bases and 2 bases, with 15 bases remaining between them. This CDR3 region has 16 residues. The CDR3 sequence: CASSNRPLANTGELFF. In nucleotides, the CDR3 is TGTGCCAGCAGCAATCGACCCTTGGCAAACACCGGGGAGCTGTTTTTT.

This rearrangement joins TRBV5-1 to TRBJ1-1; D gene unclear. This CDR3 spans 14 amino acids. CDR1 is SGHRS, CDR2 YFSETQ, per germline. Trimming removed 4 bases at V and 0 bases at J, with 10 bases between. Written as DNA, the CDR3 is TGCGCCAGCAGCGCGACAAGTATGAACACTGAAGCTTTCTTT. Residues: CASSATSMNTEAFF.

V is TRBV27 and J is TRBJ1-1; D might be TRBD1 (6 bases). Germline loops: CDR1 MNHEY, CDR2 SMNVEV (reference sequence). CDR3 size: 15 residues. V lost 6 bases to trimming and J lost 0 bases, with 14 bases between them. This CDR3 is CASSLAQGLNTEAFF. The CDR3 DNA reads as TGTGCCAGCAGCTTAGCCCAGGGGTTGAACACTGAAGCTTTCTTT.

The chain combines TRBV4-1 with TRBJ2-7, with 7 nucleotides matching TRBD1. Germline V gene sequence: CDR1 MGHRA, CDR2 YSYEKL. The CDR3 covers 12 residues. J gave up 6 bases and V 4 bases, and 3 bases lay outside the gene matches. The CDR3 here is CASSPTGSEQYF. CDR3 nucleotides: TGCGCCAGCAGCCCGACAGGGTCCGAGCAGTACTTC.

The DNA for the CDR3 is TGTGCCAGCAGTTTGGATAGCGGGAGGGCTCTCAATGAGCAGTTCTTC. Amino acid sequence: CASSLDSGRALNEQFF. V gene TRBV27 combines with J gene TRBJ2-1, with 11 bases that match TRBD2. The CDR3 totals 16 residues. V lost 3 bases, J lost 6 bases, and 7 bases stayed unmatched. Looked up from germline, CDR1 is MNHEY and CDR2 is SMNVEV (reference sequence).

CDR3 sequence: CASSQHEAFF. CDR3 nucleotide sequence: TGTGCCAGCAGCCAGCATGAAGCTTTCTTT. The rearrangement links TRBV7-9 to TRBJ1-1, with D hard to call. The CDR3 has 10 residues. V lost 5 bases and J lost 7, with 5 bases in between. The germline V gene has CDR1 SEHNR and CDR2 FQNEAQ (reference sequence).

This sequence joins TRBV27 and TRBJ1-5, with 9 nucleotides matching TRBD1. Germline V lookup: CDR1 MNHEY, CDR2 SMNVEV (reference sequence). This CDR3 spans 17 amino acids. Unmatched junction bases numbered 7, after V lost 2 bases and J lost 2 bases. CDR3 residues: CASSLGQGKHGNQPQHF. The CDR3 DNA is TGTGCCAGCAGTTTAGGACAGGGGAAACATGGCAATCAGCCCCAGCATTTT.

The V call is TRBV14, the J call TRBJ2-3; 7 bases align to TRBD1. Germline V gives CDR1 SGHDN, CDR2 FVKESK. This CDR3 contains 16 residues. V dropped 5 bases and J dropped 6; count of bases not matched to a gene: 14. The CDR3 DNA sequence: TGTGCCAGCAGCGATCCGGACAGGCCCTGGAGGGATACGCAGTATTTT. It translates to CASSDPDRPWRDTQYF. The whole variable domain, remainder taken from reference TRBV14 and TRBJ2-3, is EAGVTQFPSHSVIEKGQTVTLRCDPISGHDNLYWYRRVMGKEIKFLLHFVKESKQDESGMPNNRFLAERTGGTYSTLKVQPAELEDSGVYFCASSDPDRPWRDTQYFGPGTRLTVL.

A few counts support this clone. This chain joins TRBV7-9 and TRBJ1-3; no reliable D call. Germline V gene lookup returns CDR1 SEHNR and CDR2 FQNEAQ (reference sequence). This CDR3 is 15 amino acids long. V was shortened by 5 bases and J by 0 bases, with 11 bases between the two germline ends. This CDR3 is CASSPNSGSGNTIYF. CDR3 nucleotide sequence: TGTGCCAGCAGCCCTAACTCAGGCTCTGGAAACACCATATATTTT.

This clone came up a few times. The rearrangement links TRBV6-1 to TRBJ2-7; TRBD1 agrees at 11 bases. The ends lost 3 bases at V and 7 bases at J; junction bases unmatched: 5. CDR3 length: 14 amino acids. The germline gives CDR1 MNHNS, CDR2 SASEGT. CDR3 DNA: TGTGCCAGCAGTGATGGACAGGGGGCGGGAGAGCAGTACTTC. Translated, it gives CASSDGQGAGEQYF.

The chain couples TRBV15 to TRBJ1-2; D gene uncertain. This CDR3 is 15 amino acids long. The germline gives CDR1 LNHNV, CDR2 YYDKDF (reference sequence). Trimming took off 5 bases at V and 5 bases at J, with 18 bases between the two ends. The CDR3 spells CATSPTRAGGYGYTF. In DNA, the CDR3 is TGTGCCACCAGCCCTACTCGGGCCGGTGGGTATGGCTACACCTTC.

This clone was counted a single time. V is TRBV7-8 and J is TRBJ1-5, with TRBD1 matching over 9 bases. The germline V gene encodes CDR1 SGHVS and CDR2 FQNEAQ. CDR3 length: 12 residues. CDR3 sequence: CGTGAQNQPQHF. The CDR3 DNA reads TGTGGGACAGGGGCCCAGAATCAGCCCCAGCATTTT.